Listed below are T cell receptor beta chains from one sample, sequenced in a study of T cell responses to AZD1222 COVID-19 vaccine. Produced via immunoSEQ multiplex PCR; TCRdb's table is partial and in-frame only. The sample records about 130,000 clones, around 90% being singletons. The source was peripheral blood, collected on day 0 of AZD1222 vaccination. These receptors all stem from an adult in good health. The CDR3 runs from the conserved cysteine through the conserved F or W. The D gene is left open where the match is weak. Clone size, where shown, is once, few, many, or a class for clones that have expanded.

j_call,v_call,d_call,clone_size,cdr3_nt,cdr3_aa
TRBJ1-1,TRBV12-3/TRBV12-4,.,.,TGTGCCAGCAGTTTAGAACGACCCGGGCGAGCTTTCTTT,CASSLERPGRAFF
TRBJ1-5,TRBV18,.,.,TGTGCCAGCTCACCACACAGGGAGGGTCAGCCCCAGCATTTT,CASSPHREGQPQHF
TRBJ2-3,TRBV6-1,.,.,TGTGCCAGCAGTGAAGGGACAGTTAGCACAGATACGCAGTATTTT,CASSEGTVSTDTQYF
TRBJ1-1,TRBV9,.,.,TGTGCCAGCAGCGTAGCTCGTACGGCGGGGGCGAGCACTGAAGCTTTCTTT,CASSVARTAGASTEAFF
TRBJ1-3,TRBV5-1,.,.,TGCGCCAGCAGCTTCGATGCCGACTCTGGAAACACCATATATTTT,CASSFDADSGNTIYF
TRBJ1-5,TRBV7-6,.,.,TGTGCCAGCAGCCCCAGGGGTCAGCCCCAGCATTTT,CASSPRGQPQHF
TRBJ1-1,TRBV2,.,.,TGTGCCAGCTTTCAACTTCCGTTAGGCAACACTGAAGCTTTCTTT,CASFQLPLGNTEAFF
TRBJ1-2,TRBV28,TRBD1,.,TGTGCCAGCGTCGACAGGGGGTATGGCTACACCTTC,CASVDRGYGYTF
TRBJ1-6,TRBV7-2,.,.,TGTGCCAGCAGCTCCTCCATCAGCTCCTATAATTCACCCCTCCACTTT,CASSSSISSYNSPLHF
TRBJ1-4,TRBV6-5,.,.,TGTGCCAGCAGTCGGGACGGAACAACTAATGAAAAACTGTTTTTT,CASSRDGTTNEKLFF
TRBJ1-4,TRBV4-1,.,.,TGCGCCAGCAGCCGATGGGCAACTAATGAAAAACTGTTTTTT,CASSRWATNEKLFF
TRBJ1-6,TRBV5-1,.,.,TGCGCCAGCAGCCCCCGGGACACTATACTTTCACCCCTCCACTTT,CASSPRDTILSPLHF
TRBJ2-1,TRBV5-1,TRBD2,once,TGCGCCAGCAGCCAAGCGGGGGCTTACAATGAGCAGTTCTTC,CASSQAGAYNEQFF
TRBJ2-3,TRBV11-2,.,.,TGTGCCAGCAGGACAGGTCGGGCAGATACGCAGTATTTT,CASRTGRADTQYF
TRBJ1-6,TRBV4-2,TRBD1,.,TGTGCCAGCAGCCAAGATGACAGGGTAAATTCACCCCTCCACTTT,CASSQDDRVNSPLHF
TRBJ2-3,TRBV19,.,.,TGTGCCAGTAGTGACTACCGGGAGCAAGATACGCAGTATTTT,CASSDYREQDTQYF
TRBJ1-2,TRBV12-3/TRBV12-4,.,.,TGTGCCAGCAGTTGGAGTAGGAACTATGGCTACACCTTC,CASSWSRNYGYTF